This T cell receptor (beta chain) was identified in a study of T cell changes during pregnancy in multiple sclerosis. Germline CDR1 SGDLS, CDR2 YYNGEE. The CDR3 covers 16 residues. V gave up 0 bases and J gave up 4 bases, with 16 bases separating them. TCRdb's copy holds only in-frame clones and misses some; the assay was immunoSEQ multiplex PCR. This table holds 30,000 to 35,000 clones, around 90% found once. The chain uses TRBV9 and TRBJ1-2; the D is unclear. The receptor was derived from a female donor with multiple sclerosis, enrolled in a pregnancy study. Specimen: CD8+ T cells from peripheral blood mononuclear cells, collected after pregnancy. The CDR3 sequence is CASSVENTGILYGYTF. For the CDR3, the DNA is TGTGCCAGCAGCGTAGAAAACACCGGGATTCTCTATGGCTACACCTTC.